What follows are 24 T cell receptor beta chains derived from one specimen sequenced in a study of T cells in Graves' hyperthyroidism and ophthalmopathy. Template material for amplifying TCR beta CDR3 regions consisted of RNA transcripts. The HTBI primer set served for first-round RT-PCR of the TCR CDR3. MiXCR, applied by TCRdb to the multiplex PCR reads, yields one record per CDR3 protein. This table has about 400,000 distinct CDR3 sequences, around 13% appearing once. Sequencing was performed on blood. The receptors originated from a woman in her 30s with Graves' ophthalmopathy.

This clonotype was seen at least ten times. The V gene is TRBV20-1, the J gene TRBJ2-3; D perhaps matches TRBD2 (6 bases). The CDR3 runs to 13 residues. V was shortened by 8 bases and J by 1 base, with 13 bases between the two germline ends. Germline loops: CDR1 DFQATT, CDR2 SNEGSKA (reference sequence). CDR3 sequence (DNA): TGCAGTTCGGACTACAATCGCACAGATACGCAGTATTTT. Translating gives CSSDYNRTDTQYF.

This clonotype was seen at least ten times. This chain connects TRBV20-1 to TRBJ2-2; D remains unclear. Germline assignment: CDR1 DFQATT and CDR2 SNEGSKA (reference sequence). Trimming took off 3 bases at V and 0 bases at J, with 11 bases between the two ends. CDR3 size: 15 residues. CDR3 DNA sequence: TGCAGTGCTAGGTCAGGCGGTGCGAACACCGGGGAGCTGTTTTTT. This translates into CSARSGGANTGELFF.

This clonotype was picked up many times. The V call is TRBV7-9, the J call TRBJ2-5; no definite D call. CDR3 length equals 16 residues. The germline V and J ends were trimmed by 5 bases and 5 bases, with 21 bases remaining between them. Germline V gene lookup returns CDR1 SEHNR and CDR2 FQNEAQ (reference sequence). DNA for the CDR3: TGTGCCAGCAGCGGTACATGGTCCCTAAGTGAGGAGACCCAGTACTTC. It codes for CASSGTWSLSEETQYF. Full variable domain (outside the CDR3, taken from reference TRBV7-9 and TRBJ2-5): DTGVSQNPRHKITKRGQNVTFRCDPISEHNRLYWYRQTLGQGPEFLTYFQNEAQLEKSRLLSDRFSAERPKGSFSTLEIQRTEQGDSAMYLCASSGTWSLSEETQYFGPGTRLLVL.

The gene calls are TRBV19 and TRBJ1-4, with D perhaps TRBD1 (5 bases). The germline V and J ends were trimmed by 3 bases and 1 base, with 9 bases remaining between them. CDR3 length: 15 amino acids. Per the germline V gene, CDR1 is LNHDA and CDR2 is SQIVND (reference sequence). The CDR3 coding sequence is TGTGCCAGTAGTATGCGGGGCGGAACTAATGAAAAACTGTTTTTT. The encoded protein is CASSMRGGTNEKLFF. Supplemented by reference TRBV19 and TRBJ1-4, the full variable domain reads DGGITQSPKYLFRKEGQNVTLSCEQNLNHDAMYWYRQDPGQGLRLIYYSQIVNDFQKGDIAEGYSVSREKKESFPLTVTSAQKNPTAFYLCASSMRGGTNEKLFFGSGTQLSVL.

Many counts were recorded for this clonotype. The chain links TRBV5-1 to TRBJ2-2, with 13 bases aligning to TRBD2. Germline CDR1 SGHRS, CDR2 YFSETQ. V gave up 2 bases and J gave up 1 base; unmatched junction bases: 5. The CDR3 runs 18 residues. CDR3 residues: CASSFRTSGGRNTGELFF. In DNA, the CDR3 is TGCGCCAGCAGCTTTAGGACTAGCGGGGGCCGGAACACCGGGGAGCTGTTTTTT.

V gene TRBV5-6 combines with J gene TRBJ1-1; no definite D call. The germline V and J ends were trimmed by 3 bases and 6 bases, with 18 bases remaining between them. The CDR3 covers 15 residues. CDR1 SGHDT and CDR2 YYEEEE come from the germline V gene. CDR3 coding DNA: TGTGCCAGCAGCTATTTTCCCTCCGCCGGGCCTGAAGCTTTCTTT. Residues: CASSYFPSAGPEAFF.

A few counts support this clonotype. The chain is built from TRBV4-1 and TRBJ2-3; D possibly matches TRBD1 or TRBD2 (5 bases each). With 4 bases removed from V and 2 bases from J, the gap between germline ends came to 16 bases. Germline CDR1 is MGHRA and CDR2 is YSYEKL. This CDR3 contains 16 residues. CDR3 DNA sequence: TGCGCCAGCAGCCCTCGGGGCAGTGGCAACACAGATACGCAGTATTTT. Translating it yields CASSPRGSGNTDTQYF.

This clonotype occurred many times. The genes are TRBV12-3 or TRBV12-4 and TRBJ1-1; 7 bases fit TRBD1. The CDR3 has 16 amino acids. V was clipped by 7 bases and J by 2 bases; unmatched bases: 13. The chain's CDR3 is CASTTTLQGSNTEAFF. The CDR3 DNA reads as TGTGCCAGCACCACTACGTTACAGGGGAGCAACACTGAAGCTTTCTTT.

On this clonotype itself: This could be a read error, since a much larger clone is one nucleotide away. The V gene is TRBV12-3 or TRBV12-4, the J gene TRBJ2-5; a weak D match, TRBD1 (6 bases). The germline V and J ends were trimmed by 7 bases and 1 base, with 19 bases remaining between them. The CDR3 loop spans 16 amino acids. The CDR3 nucleotides read TGTGCCAGCAATCCGCCGGGACATCTAACCCAAGAGACCCAGTACTTC. This encodes CASNPPGHLTQETQYF.

The chain uses TRBV19 and TRBJ1-1, with a possible D match to TRBD1 (6 bases). Germline lookup yields CDR1 LNHDA and CDR2 SQIVND (reference sequence). V shed 3 bases and J shed 8 bases, with 13 bases lying between them. The CDR3 is 13 residues long. CDR3 nucleotides: TGTGCCAGTAGTATCCGAGGGGGAGGGGAAGCTTTCTTT. Translation gives CASSIRGGGEAFF.

V and J are TRBV28 and TRBJ2-7, with a tentative D call TRBD2 (5 bases). V lost 7 bases to trimming and J lost 5 bases, with 18 bases between them. CDR1 and CDR2 from the germline V gene are MDHEN and SYDVKM. The CDR3 has 14 residues. This chain's CDR3 is CASTQRGFLNEQYF. CDR3 nucleotide sequence: TGTGCCAGCACCCAACGGGGTTTTTTAAACGAGCAGTACTTC.

The rearrangement links TRBV7-9 to TRBJ1-5; tentative D call: TRBD1 (5 bases). The CDR3 runs to 17 residues. From germline, CDR1 is SEHNR and CDR2 FQNEAQ (reference sequence). V lost 2 bases to trimming and J lost 4 bases, with 18 bases between them. The CDR3, as DNA: TGTGCCAGCAGCTTAAGTCGGGGGTTGCAGGGTAATCAGCCCCAGCATTTT. This translates into CASSLSRGLQGNQPQHF.

The sample holds many counts of this clonotype. The V and J genes are TRBV20-1 and TRBJ1-1, with 10 bases fitting TRBD1. Germline CDR1 and CDR2: DFQATT and SNEGSKA (reference sequence). The junction had 6 bases not matched to a gene; V was cut back by 1 base and J by 1 base. The CDR3 covers 16 residues. This chain's CDR3 is CSARVGTGAQNTEAFF. DNA of the CDR3: TGCAGTGCTAGAGTGGGGACAGGGGCGCAGAACACTGAAGCTTTCTTT.

This clonotype was observed at least ten times. The CDR3 loop reads CASSVVPRDSNTEAFF. For the CDR3, the DNA is TGTGCCAGCAGCGTAGTCCCCAGAGACAGTAACACTGAAGCTTTCTTT. The V and J genes are TRBV9 and TRBJ1-1, with D possibly TRBD1 on 5 matching bases. Trimming removed 0 bases at V and 2 bases at J, with 14 bases between. CDR3 size: 16 residues. Germline CDR1 SGDLS, CDR2 YYNGEE.

Ten or more counts support this clonotype. V is TRBV18 and J is TRBJ2-2; D gene ambiguous. CDR3 size: 13 residues. Germline CDR1 reads KGHSH; CDR2 reads LQKENI. Trimming took 3 bases from V and 5 from J, leaving 7 bases between them. This CDR3 reads CASSPFNTGELFF. The CDR3 nucleotides read TGTGCCAGCTCACCTTTTAATACCGGGGAGCTGTTTTTT.

This clonotype was found many times. V usage is TRBV28 and J usage is TRBJ2-7, with D possibly matching TRBD1 (5 bases). With 6 bases removed from V and 3 bases from J, the gap between germline ends came to 12 bases. The CDR3 is 13 amino acids. The germline V gene has CDR1 MDHEN and CDR2 SYDVKM. The CDR3 loop reads CASRTREYYEQYF. Written as DNA, the CDR3 is TGTGCCAGCAGGACCAGGGAATACTACGAGCAGTACTTC.

This clonotype was detected many times. The CDR3 spells CASSRSVFFGQGFTKWDTEAFF. CDR3 nucleotides: TGTGCCAGCAGCAGAAGTGTTTTTTTCGGGCAGGGGTTCACTAAGTGGGACACTGAAGCTTTCTTT. V gene TRBV28 combines with J gene TRBJ1-1; D might be TRBD1 (6 bases). The CDR3 sequence is 22 residues long. V shed 6 bases and J shed 3 bases, with 38 bases lying between them. Germline CDR1 MDHEN, CDR2 SYDVKM. Together with reference TRBV28 and TRBJ1-1, the CDR3 gives the full variable domain: DVKVTQSSRYLVKRTGEKVFLECVQDMDHENMFWYRQDPGLGLRLIYFSYDVKMKEKGDIPEGYSVSREKKERFSLILESASTNQTSMYLCASSRSVFFGQGFTKWDTEAFFGQGTRLTVV.

The chain combines TRBV5-1 with TRBJ2-1; TRBD1 matches 7 bases. This CDR3 has 15 amino acids. Germline V CDR1 and CDR2: SGHRS, YFSETQ. Trimming took 4 bases from V and 6 from J; bases not matched to a gene: 10. In DNA, the CDR3 is TGCGCCAGCAGCAGGAACCCGGGACAGTCCAATGAGCAGTTCTTC. Encoded protein: CASSRNPGQSNEQFF. Based on the CDR3 plus reference TRBV5-1 and TRBJ2-1, the full variable domain is KAGVTQTPRYLIKTRGQQVTLSCSPISGHRSVSWYQQTPGQGLQFLFEYFSETQRNKGNFPGRFSGRQFSNSRSEMNVSTLELGDSALYLCASSRNPGQSNEQFFGPGTRLTVL.

This clonotype was seen at least ten times. The J gene is TRBJ1-6, the V gene TRBV3-1; D gene unclear. V dropped 0 bases and J dropped 11 bases, with 8 bases sitting between them. This CDR3 is 13 amino acids long. CDR1 and CDR2 (germline): LGHDT, YNNKEL (reference sequence). The CDR3 loop reads CASSQDVRAPLHF. The CDR3 DNA follows: TGTGCCAGCAGCCAAGATGTCAGAGCACCCCTCCACTTT.

Many counts were recorded for this clonotype. This chain uses TRBV6-1 with TRBJ2-7; D uncertain. Trimming took off 6 bases at V and 6 bases at J, with 12 bases between the two ends. The CDR3 length is 12 residues. Germline V gene data show CDR1 as MNHNS and CDR2 as SASEGT. The CDR3 spells CASSPWSGEQYF. The CDR3 nucleotides are TGTGCCAGCAGCCCATGGTCGGGCGAGCAGTACTTC.

This clonotype was seen at least ten times. This chain joins TRBV9 and TRBJ2-5; a weak D match, TRBD2 (8 bases). V was pared by 3 bases and J by 9 bases, with 18 bases between. CDR3 length equals 14 residues. Looked up from germline, CDR1 is SGDLS and CDR2 is YYNGEE. The CDR3 nucleotides are TGTGCCAGCAGCGCCGAGACAGGGCGGGAGGCCCAGTACTTC. Amino acids: CASSAETGREAQYF.

The chain has TRBV15 and TRBJ2-5, with a weak D call TRBD2 (5 bases). The CDR3 sequence is 12 residues long. Germline V gene sequence: CDR1 LNHNV, CDR2 YYDKDF (reference sequence). V shed 8 bases and J shed 1 base, with 8 bases lying between them. Here the CDR3 reads CATSGIQETQYF. In DNA form, the CDR3 reads TGTGCCACCTCCGGGATCCAAGAGACCCAGTACTTC.

This clonotype was counted between two and nine times. J is TRBJ2-3 and V is TRBV9; D is perhaps TRBD1 or TRBD2 (6 bases each). Germline V gene lookup returns CDR1 SGDLS and CDR2 YYNGEE. Trimming cost V 3 bases and J 3 bases, with 17 bases left between them. The CDR3 is 16 amino acids. In DNA, the CDR3 is TGTGCCAGCAGCGAGCCGGGGGTGGGGGCAACAGATACGCAGTATTTT. Its translation is CASSEPGVGATDTQYF.

In its sample, this clonotype was seen a few times. CDR3 nucleotide sequence: TGTGCCAGCAGCAGGACAGTTGACACTGAAGCTTTCTTT. This codes for CASSRTVDTEAFF. J is TRBJ1-1 and V is TRBV27; possible D gene TRBD1, 6 bases. V gave up 6 bases and J gave up 3 bases, with 11 bases separating them. The CDR3 covers 13 residues. Germline loops: CDR1 MNHEY, CDR2 SMNVEV (reference sequence).